This TCR beta chain was found in a study of identical twins. Study-level findings and limits: Out-of-frame alpha sequences common to twins exhibited a surplus of low generation probability.

The germline CDR1 and CDR2 sequences are DFQATT and SNEGSKA (reference sequence). The CDR3 is 14 residues long. Trimming at V came to 5 bases and at J to 9 bases, leaving 12 bases not matched to a gene. This clonotype was observed a few times. Its antigen is undetermined. TCRdb re-called the 5' RACE reads with MiXCR, one entry per CDR3 protein. The sample has over 600,000 distinct CDR3 sequences, around 21% seen once. These data were also reused for a study on T cells expressing NK-cell markers. That source adds: One observes that, in several donors, these clonotypes were also the leading ones within the CD3+CD56-NKG2C+ fraction.

The rearrangement joins TRBV20-1 to TRBJ2-7; 11 bases line up with TRBD2. This clonotype was obtained from a woman between 18 and 29 years old in good health. Input material: PBMCs. CDR3 DNA sequence: TGCAGTGCTGCAGCTAGCGGGAGGACCTTAGGGCAGTACTTC. Translation gives CSAAASGRTLGQYF.